This T cell receptor (beta chain) was sequenced in a study of shared clonotypes between healthy human individuals. Study context: Donors, aged 18 to 49, were a couple of women and a few men.

Inclusive of both ends, the CDR3 amounts to 15 amino acids. Notes on this clone: Because the CDR3's place on the DNA is in doubt, the DNA is left out and the CDR3 is given as listed by TCRdb.

Deep-level running was used for the assay. For each subset, genomic DNA was distributed in equal portions over several immunoSEQ plates. Measured with immunoSEQ multiplex PCR; TCRdb has only the in-frame clones, and not every one. The table lists over 2 million clones, 95% of them singletons. This receptor was obtained from a man aged 18 to 30 in good health. The sample was naive CD4+ T cells sorted from blood. The subset is: CD45RA+ positively selected. The chain is built from TRBV12-2 and TRBJ2-1; TRBD2 is the table's D call and was not checked against the DNA. TRBV12-2 is a pseudogene. The CDR3 is CASRFGSGTYNEQFF.